This TCR beta chain was captured by sequencing in a study of T cell responses to AZD1222 COVID-19 vaccine. Profiled with immunoSEQ multiplex PCR; TCRdb holds only in-frame clones, not every one. The data contain about 140,000 clones, more than 75% of them singletons. This CDR3 is 13 amino acids long. V lost 9 bases, J lost 5 bases, and 16 bases lay in between. The germline V gene has CDR1 ENHRY and CDR2 SYGVKD. The receptor's source is an adult who received the AZD1222 COVID-19 vaccine. Source: peripheral blood, taken 28 days after the second AZD1222 dose. The chain combines TRBV10-3 with TRBJ1-1, with D possibly being TRBD1 (6 bases). This CDR3 is CAISDSWGTEAFF. In DNA form, the CDR3 reads TGTGCCATTTCGGACAGCTGGGGGACTGAAGCTTTCTTT.